This record concerns one TCR beta chain sequence. The CDR3 loop spans 13 amino acids. The V segment lost 3 bases and the J segment 6 bases; nucleotides outside the gene matches: 4. Looked up from germline, CDR1 is GTSNPN and CDR2 is SVGIG (reference sequence). These data belong to a study of control samples from healthy donors and cancer patients. Assay used: immunoSEQ multiplex PCR; TCRdb lists only in-frame clones, some missing. The sample has over 70,000 clones; roughly 89% are singletons. This sequence was found in a woman in her forties or fifties with colorectal cancer. The chain is built from TRBV30 and TRBJ2-3, with 9 bases fitting TRBD1. The sequencing sample was made of PBMCs. CDR3 in amino acids: CAWRTGGSDTQYF. DNA of the CDR3: TGTGCCTGGAGGACAGGGGGGAGTGATACGCAGTATTTT.